This T cell receptor (beta chain) was sequenced in a study of OX40 agonist ivuxolimab in advanced cancers. The wider study: Ivuxolimab doses were 0.01, 0.1, 0.3, 1.5, 3 or 10 mg/kg every 2 weeks. Aged roughly 20 to 85 with a mean of roughly 65 years, they were approximately 79% male.

Data came from immunoSEQ multiplex PCR; TCRdb stores just in-frame clones and leaves some out. The sample shows 70,000 to 95,000 clones, just over 85% of them seen only once. This clonotype was obtained from an adult with an advanced solid tumor such as melanoma, head and neck, liver or kidney cancer. Here the sequenced sample was CD4+ or CD8+ T cells sorted from blood, taken in a trial of the OX40 agonist ivuxolimab.

CDR3 bases: TGTGCCAGCTCTCATAAACGTTTCTATGGCTACACCTTC. Translated, it gives CASSHKRFYGYTF. The chain is built from TRBV25-1 and TRBJ1-2; D is unclear. This CDR3 has 13 amino acids. V lost 8 bases to trimming and J lost 4 bases, with 14 bases between them. Germline V gene sequence: CDR1 MGHDK, CDR2 SYGVNS.